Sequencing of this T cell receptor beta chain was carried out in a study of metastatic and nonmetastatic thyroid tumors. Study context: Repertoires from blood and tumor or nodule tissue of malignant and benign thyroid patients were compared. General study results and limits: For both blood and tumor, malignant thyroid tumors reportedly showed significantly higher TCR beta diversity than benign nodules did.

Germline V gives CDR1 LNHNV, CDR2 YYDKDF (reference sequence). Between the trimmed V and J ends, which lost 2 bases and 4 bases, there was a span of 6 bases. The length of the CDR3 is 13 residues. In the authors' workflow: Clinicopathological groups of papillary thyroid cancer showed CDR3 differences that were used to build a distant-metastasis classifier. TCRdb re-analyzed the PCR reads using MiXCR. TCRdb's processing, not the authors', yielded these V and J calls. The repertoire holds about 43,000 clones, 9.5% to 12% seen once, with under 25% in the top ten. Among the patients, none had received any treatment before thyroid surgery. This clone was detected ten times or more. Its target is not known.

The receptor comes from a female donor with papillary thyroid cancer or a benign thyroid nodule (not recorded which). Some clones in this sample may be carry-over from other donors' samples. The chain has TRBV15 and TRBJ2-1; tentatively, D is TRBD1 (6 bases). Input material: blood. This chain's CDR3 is CATSRQGYNEQFF. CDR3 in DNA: TGTGCCACCAGCAGACAGGGGTACAATGAGCAGTTCTTC. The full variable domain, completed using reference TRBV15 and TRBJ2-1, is DAMVIQNPRYQVTQFGKPVTLSCSQTLNHNVMYWYQQKSSQAPKLLFHYYDKDFNNEADTPDNFQSRRPNTSFCFLDIRSPGLGDTAMYLCATSRQGYNEQFFGPGTRLTVL.